These T cell receptor beta chains were read from a single sample in a study of prognosis after radiotherapy for stage I lung cancer. TCRdb re-analysed the multiplex PCR reads in MiXCR, keeping a single row per CDR3 protein. The sample includes some 8,500 distinct CDR3 sequences, roughly two thirds of them seen just once. The sample was PBMCs, taken before or after stereotactic body radiation therapy (not recorded which). The receptors shown here come from a donor aged 50 or older with non-small cell lung cancer. Each CDR3 is given with its conserved first and last residue. The D gene is left open where the match is weak. Some rows have no size entry. The others give once, few or many, or a class for an expanded clone.

D gene	V gene	J gene	clone size	CDR3 DNA	CDR3 protein
-	TRBV12-3/TRBV12-4	TRBJ2-3	medium-sized	TGTGCCAGCAGTTTATGGCAGGCAGATACGCAGTATTTT	CASSLWQADTQYF
-	TRBV6-2/TRBV6-3	TRBJ1-2	-	TGTGCCAGCAGCGACCCCGGCTACACCTTC	CASSDPGYTF
TRBD2	TRBV20-1	TRBJ2-2	-	TGCAGTGCTAGTACGGCGGGAGCCGGCACCGGGGAGCTGTTTTTT	CSASTAGAGTGELFF
-	TRBV24-1	TRBJ2-2	-	TGTGCCTCCATCTGCTGGGAGAGGGCCGCCGGGGAGCTGTTTTTT	CASICWERAAGELFF
-	TRBV7-6	TRBJ2-1	-	TGTGCCAGCAGCTTGGGGTTAACCTACAATGAGCAGTTCTTC	CASSLGLTYNEQFF
-	TRBV7-2	TRBJ1-1	-	TGTGCCAGCAGCTTATTCGTCGGTCAAGAAGCTTTCTTT	CASSLFVGQEAFF
TRBD2	TRBV28	TRBJ2-2	-	TGTGCCAGCAGTAGCGCGGGGAGGGTTGACACCGGGGAGCTGTTTTTT	CASSSAGRVDTGELFF
TRBD2	TRBV12-3/TRBV12-4	TRBJ2-1	-	TGTGCCAGCAGTCCCGAACTAGCGGGGCCTTTCTTTGCCTACAATGAGCAGTTCTTC	CASSPELAGPFFAYNEQFF
TRBD1	TRBV10-2	TRBJ2-7	-	TGCGCCAGCAGGGTGGGGACAGACACCTACGAGCAATACTTC	CASRVGTDTYEQYF
TRBD1	TRBV2	TRBJ1-6	-	TGTGCCAGCAGTGCCGGGACAGGGGTGTCACCCCTCCACTTT	CASSAGTGVSPLHF
-	TRBV20-1	TRBJ2-3	-	TGCAGTGCCACCGAGGTAGCGGTAAAAACAGATACGCAGTATTTT	CSATEVAVKTDTQYF
TRBD2	TRBV25-1	TRBJ2-1	-	TGTGCCAGCAGTGAATTTGGCGGGGAGGGAGGCCGGAATGAGCAGTTCTTC	CASSEFGGEGGRNEQFF
-	TRBV4-3	TRBJ2-6	-	TGCGCCAGCAGCCAAGAACAGGGCTCTGGGGCCAACGTCCTGACTTTC	CASSQEQGSGANVLTF
TRBD2	TRBV28	TRBJ2-5	-	TGTGCCGGCACTCCTCCGGGAGGGGGTGGGGAGACCCAGTACTTC	CAGTPPGGGGETQYF
-	TRBV18	TRBJ1-5	medium-sized	TGTGCCAGCTCACCCGGGATCTTCCAGCCCCAGCATTTT	CASSPGIFQPQHF
TRBD1	TRBV6-2/TRBV6-3	TRBJ1-6	-	TGTGCCAGCAGAATCACCGGGACAGCAAATTCACCCCTCCACTTT	CASRITGTANSPLHF
TRBD1	TRBV7-2	TRBJ1-2	-	TGTGCCAGCAGCACGGGACAGGGGTTAGGCTACACCTTC	CASSTGQGLGYTF
-	TRBV19	TRBJ1-2	medium-sized	TGTGCCAGTAGTATGGGGGGGCCTGGCTACACCTTC	CASSMGGPGYTF
-	TRBV12-3/TRBV12-4	TRBJ2-3	-	TGTGCCAGCAGCCCTTTTCGGACGCAGTATTTT	CASSPFRTQYF
TRBD2	TRBV7-9	TRBJ2-3	-	TGTGCCAGCAGCTTGGGGACTAGCGGGAGTTTGGGGGATACGCAGTATTTT	CASSLGTSGSLGDTQYF
TRBD1	TRBV5-1	TRBJ1-5	medium-sized	TGCGCCAGCAGCTTGACAGGGGGCAATCAGCCCCAGCATTTT	CASSLTGGNQPQHF
TRBD2	TRBV27	TRBJ2-7	-	TGTGCCAGCAGCCCGACTAGCGGGGGTACCTTCGAGCAGTACTTC	CASSPTSGGTFEQYF
-	TRBV24-1	TRBJ2-7	many	TGTGCCACCAGTGATTTGAGAGGGGTAAAATCCTACGAGCAGTACTTC	CATSDLRGVKSYEQYF
TRBD2	TRBV19	TRBJ2-1	medium-sized	TGTGCCAGTAGCACACCCGGGACTAGCCTCAGGGAGCAGTTCTTC	CASSTPGTSLREQFF
-	TRBV6-5	TRBJ2-7	-	TGTGCCAGCAGTTACTCGGGGGCAAGAGAGCAGTACTTC	CASSYSGAREQYF
TRBD2	TRBV11-3	TRBJ2-3	many	TGTGCCAGCAGCTTAGATGGAGGCGGGAGAGGGGCAGATACGCAGTATTTT	CASSLDGGGRGADTQYF
TRBD1	TRBV10-3	TRBJ1-5	-	TGTGCAACCGAACAGGGGTTAGGGGGCAATCAGCCCCAGCATTTT	CATEQGLGGNQPQHF
-	TRBV19	TRBJ2-7	-	TGTGCCAGTACCTCCTCTACCGGTACATTCTACGAGCAGTACTTC	CASTSSTGTFYEQYF
-	TRBV27	TRBJ1-5	-	TGTGCCAGCAGTTGGGCACAGAATAGCAATCAGCCCCAGCATTTT	CASSWAQNSNQPQHF
-	TRBV6-1	TRBJ2-1	few	TGTGCCAGCAGTAAAGAGGGGTACTCCTACAATGAGCAGTTCTTC	CASSKEGYSYNEQFF
-	TRBV11-2	TRBJ2-2	-	TGTGCCAGCAGCAGACGGACAGCCGCGAACACCGGGGAGCTGTTTTTT	CASSRRTAANTGELFF
TRBD1	TRBV4-2	TRBJ1-2	medium-sized	TGTGCCAGCAGCCAAGAACGACAGGGGCCTTATGGCTACACCTTC	CASSQERQGPYGYTF
TRBD1	TRBV25-1	TRBJ2-5	-	TGTGCCAGCAGTCCCCAGGGGGCCAGACCCCAAGAGACCCAGTACTTC	CASSPQGARPQETQYF
-	TRBV6-5	TRBJ2-1	medium-sized	TGTGCCAGCAGTTTGACAACCTCCTCCTACAATGAGCAGTTCTTC	CASSLTTSSYNEQFF
-	TRBV6-2/TRBV6-3	TRBJ1-6	-	TGTGCCAGCCGCAGGGCTGAGTCACCCCTCCACTTT	CASRRAESPLHF